There are a few counts of the clone carrying this T cell receptor (beta chain). Sequencing was performed with immunoSEQ multiplex PCR; in TCRdb, only in-frame clones are kept and a portion is missing. The table has roughly 83,000 clones, almost 85% seen once; the top ten hold over 7.5%. The entry originates in a study of control samples from healthy donors and cancer patients. The germline gives CDR1 LNHDA, CDR2 SQIVND (reference sequence). The length of the CDR3 is 17 residues. V was pared by 4 bases and J by 2 bases, with 10 bases of the junction left unmatched. The clonotype originates from a woman aged 55-69 years in good health. The gene calls are TRBV19 and TRBJ1-5; 8 nucleotides agree with TRBD1. Sequencing used blood. DNA for the CDR3: TGTGCCAGTAGTACCCCACAGGGGGTCGAGGGCAATCAGCCCCAGCATTTT. It is translated as CASSTPQGVEGNQPQHF.